This TCR beta chain was captured in a study of shared clonotypes between healthy human individuals. For the study at large: For every donor, three CD4 naive, three CD4 memory, two CD8 naive and one CD8 memory plates were used. Study-wide results and caveats: Few donors restricted represented genetic and exposure-history diversity.

Adult donors, all healthy and HIV-negative, had no recent acute infections or vaccinations. CCR7-negative CD45RA+ TemRA cells were combined with CD45RO+ cells to form CD8 memory. Assay used: immunoSEQ multiplex PCR; TCRdb lists only in-frame clones, some missing. The data hold approximately 400,000 clones, with 96% observed a single time. A single count supports this clone. Its antigen remains unidentified. What was sequenced was memory CD8+ T cells sorted from blood. The subset here: CD45RO+ cells pooled with CCR7-negative TemRA cells. The clonotype originates from a man aged 25-45 years in good health.

The CDR3 here is CASSEDINTRTGELFF. The DNA of the CDR3 is TGTGCCAGTAGTGAGGACATTAACACCCGCACCGGGGAGCTGTTTTTT. The J gene is TRBJ2-2, the V gene TRBV19, with a weak D call TRBD1 (5 bases). Germline V gives CDR1 LNHDA, CDR2 SQIVND (reference sequence). CDR3 length: 16 amino acids. The V gene lost 5 bases and the J gene lost 4 bases, with 17 bases spanning the gap.